The source of this T cell receptor beta chain is a study of blood T cell repertoires in COVID-19. Study in general: Spain, Italy and the United States supplied samples that represented acute and convalescent COVID-19.

Membership in each cohort depended on participant-reported clinical history. Cohort 3 recovery required two negative PCRs, clearance, or symptom resolution. The repertoire was sequenced with immunoSEQ multiplex PCR; TCRdb's copy has only in-frame clones and lacks some. Of around 300,000 clones in the sample, over 75% are singletons; the top ten hold about 5%. In its sample, this clone was seen once. This CDR3 contains 12 residues. Germline values: CDR1 GTSNPN, CDR2 SVGIG (reference sequence). Trimming took 3 bases from V and 3 from J, leaving 8 bases between them. This TCR was recovered from a man aged 25 to 40 who had recovered from COVID-19. The J gene is TRBJ1-2, the V gene TRBV30; no reliable D call. Sequenced input: PBMCs or T cells enriched from blood (not recorded which). CDR3 protein: CAWREDYYGYTF. The CDR3 region has the DNA TGTGCCTGGAGGGAGGATTACTATGGCTACACCTTC.